This is a list of T cell receptor beta chains from one sample in a study of blood T cell repertoires in COVID-19. Only in-frame clones appear in the TCRdb table, and some are missing; sequencing was by immunoSEQ multiplex PCR. Of around 160,000 clones in the sample, 89% are singletons; the top ten hold approximately 2.8%. Sequencing input: peripheral blood. Source of these receptors: a man in his sixties with acute or convalescent COVID-19. CDR3s include the opening cysteine and the closing phenylalanine or tryptophan. Each record gives: V gene, J gene, clone size, D gene, CDR3 protein, CDR3 DNA. A D gene is named only where the DNA matches it firmly. Rows may omit the clone size; those that give it use once, few, many or a size class.

v_call: TRBV12-3/TRBV12-4; j_call: TRBJ2-7; clone_size: NA; d_call: NA; cdr3_aa: CASNQANYEQYF; cdr3_nt: TGTGCCAGCAATCAGGCCAACTACGAGCAGTACTTC
v_call: TRBV12-3/TRBV12-4; j_call: TRBJ2-7; clone_size: NA; d_call: TRBD1; cdr3_aa: CASGQGFYEQYF; cdr3_nt: TGTGCCAGTGGACAGGGGTTTTACGAGCAGTACTTC
v_call: TRBV4-1; j_call: TRBJ1-1; clone_size: NA; d_call: NA; cdr3_aa: CASSQEGQGKAFF; cdr3_nt: TGCGCCAGCAGCCAAGAGGGGCAGGGTAAAGCTTTCTTT
v_call: TRBV11-3; j_call: TRBJ2-7; clone_size: NA; d_call: TRBD1; cdr3_aa: CASSRQGGSYEQYF; cdr3_nt: TGTGCCAGCAGTCGACAGGGTGGGTCCTACGAGCAGTACTTC
v_call: TRBV2; j_call: TRBJ2-1; clone_size: NA; d_call: TRBD2; cdr3_aa: CASSGTGGAGSYNEQFF; cdr3_nt: TGTGCCAGCAGTGGGACGGGGGGGGCCGGCTCCTACAATGAGCAGTTCTTC
v_call: TRBV24-1; j_call: TRBJ2-1; clone_size: NA; d_call: TRBD1; cdr3_aa: CATSDLRQGATRFF; cdr3_nt: TGTGCCACCAGTGATTTGAGGCAGGGGGCAACTAGATTCTTC
v_call: TRBV12-3/TRBV12-4; j_call: TRBJ1-2; clone_size: NA; d_call: NA; cdr3_aa: CASSRGGGYTF; cdr3_nt: TGTGCCAGCAGTAGGGGCGGAGGCTACACCTTC
v_call: TRBV20-1; j_call: TRBJ2-4; clone_size: NA; d_call: NA; cdr3_aa: CSASGWGQPKNIQYF; cdr3_nt: TGCAGTGCTAGTGGGTGGGGGCAACCCAAAAACATTCAGTACTTC
v_call: TRBV4-1; j_call: TRBJ2-3; clone_size: NA; d_call: TRBD2; cdr3_aa: CASSQIGLAETDTQYF; cdr3_nt: TGCGCCAGCAGCCAGATAGGACTAGCGGAGACAGATACGCAGTATTTT
v_call: TRBV18; j_call: TRBJ1-2; clone_size: NA; d_call: NA; cdr3_aa: CASSRTRSDGYTF; cdr3_nt: TGTGCCAGCTCCCGGACACGGTCGGATGGCTACACCTTC
v_call: TRBV5-1; j_call: TRBJ2-7; clone_size: NA; d_call: TRBD1; cdr3_aa: CASSPPQGFFYEQYF; cdr3_nt: TGCGCCAGCAGCCCCCCACAGGGGTTCTTCTACGAGCAGTACTTC
v_call: TRBV6-6; j_call: TRBJ2-7; clone_size: NA; d_call: NA; cdr3_aa: CASSPSRVYEQYF; cdr3_nt: TGTGCCAGCAGTCCGAGCAGGGTGTACGAGCAGTACTTC
v_call: TRBV6-2/TRBV6-3; j_call: TRBJ2-7; clone_size: few; d_call: NA; cdr3_aa: CASSYGSGHEQYF; cdr3_nt: TGTGCCAGCAGTTACGGCAGTGGCCACGAGCAGTACTTC
v_call: TRBV3-1/TRBV3-2; j_call: TRBJ2-1; clone_size: NA; d_call: NA; cdr3_aa: CASSQGLYNEQFF; cdr3_nt: TGTGCCAGCAGCCAAGGTCTCTATAATGAGCAGTTCTTC
v_call: TRBV30; j_call: TRBJ1-2; clone_size: few; d_call: NA; cdr3_aa: CAWNLGARIGYTF; cdr3_nt: TGTGCCTGGAACTTGGGGGCTAGGATTGGCTACACCTTC